Listed below are T cell receptor beta chains from one sample, sequenced in a study of cytomegalovirus exposure and HLA in healthy donors. Sequenced by immunoSEQ multiplex PCR; TCRdb stores in-frame clones only, minus some. The table has nearly 110,000 clones, approximately 90% seen once. Source material: PBMCs. These receptor sequences come from a woman aged 18-35 years in good health and CMV-seropositive. The CDR3 runs from the conserved cysteine through the conserved F or W. A D gene is named only where the DNA matches it firmly. Clone size appears in some rows only: once, few, many, or a class for an expanded clone.

cdr3_aa: CASRQGGYLGGANVLTF
cdr3_nt: TGTGCCAGTAGACAGGGGGGGTATCTTGGTGGGGCCAACGTCCTGACTTTC
clone_size: once
j_call: TRBJ2-6
v_call: TRBV11-2
d_call: TRBD1

cdr3_aa: CSVGTGSYEQYF
cdr3_nt: TGCAGCGTTGGGACAGGTTCGTACGAGCAGTACTTC
clone_size: NA
j_call: TRBJ2-7
v_call: TRBV29-1
d_call: TRBD1

cdr3_aa: CSAGEGREQFF
cdr3_nt: TGCAGTGCCGGAGAGGGGAGGGAGCAGTTCTTC
clone_size: NA
j_call: TRBJ2-1
v_call: TRBV20-1
d_call: NA

cdr3_aa: CASTGQGNRPQHF
cdr3_nt: TGTGCCAGCACCGGGCAGGGTAATAGGCCCCAGCATTTT
clone_size: NA
j_call: TRBJ1-5
v_call: TRBV28
d_call: NA

cdr3_aa: CASSLAMAGGMGYTF
cdr3_nt: TGTGCCAGCAGCTTAGCTATGGCAGGAGGTATGGGCTACACCTTC
clone_size: NA
j_call: TRBJ1-2
v_call: TRBV7-9
d_call: NA

cdr3_aa: CSVGTASTDTQYF
cdr3_nt: TGCAGCGTTGGGACAGCCAGCACAGATACGCAGTATTTT
clone_size: NA
j_call: TRBJ2-3
v_call: TRBV29-1
d_call: NA

cdr3_aa: CASSQAVGGSTGELFF
cdr3_nt: TGTGCCAGCAGCCAAGCGGTGGGGGGGTCCACCGGGGAGCTGTTTTTT
clone_size: NA
j_call: TRBJ2-2
v_call: TRBV4-2
d_call: TRBD2

cdr3_aa: CSVSGLESDTQYF
cdr3_nt: TGCAGCGTATCCGGACTAGAATCAGATACGCAGTATTTT
clone_size: NA
j_call: TRBJ2-3
v_call: TRBV29-1
d_call: TRBD2

cdr3_aa: CASSYSGTGELFF
cdr3_nt: TGTGCCAGCAGTTACAGTGGCACCGGGGAGCTGTTTTTT
clone_size: NA
j_call: TRBJ2-2
v_call: TRBV27
d_call: NA

cdr3_aa: CASSREIGTNYGYTF
cdr3_nt: TGCGCCAGCAGCCGAGAGATCGGGACAAACTATGGCTACACCTTC
clone_size: NA
j_call: TRBJ1-2
v_call: TRBV4-3
d_call: NA

cdr3_aa: CASSLDYLAGGVNEQFF
cdr3_nt: TGTGCCAGCAGCTTAGACTATCTAGCGGGGGGGGTAAATGAGCAGTTCTTC
clone_size: NA
j_call: TRBJ2-1
v_call: TRBV11-2
d_call: TRBD2

cdr3_aa: CAIRNDATVNEQFF
cdr3_nt: TGTGCCATCAGGAACGACGCGACAGTTAATGAGCAGTTCTTC
clone_size: NA
j_call: TRBJ2-1
v_call: TRBV10-3
d_call: NA

cdr3_aa: CASSPGATNEKLFF
cdr3_nt: TGTGCCAGCTCCCCAGGGGCCACTAATGAAAAACTGTTTTTT
clone_size: NA
j_call: TRBJ1-4
v_call: TRBV27
d_call: NA

cdr3_aa: CASSFQTASTDTQYF
cdr3_nt: TGTGCCAGCAGTTTTCAGACTGCTAGCACAGATACGCAGTATTTT
clone_size: NA
j_call: TRBJ2-3
v_call: TRBV27
d_call: NA

cdr3_aa: CASSRQTSNQPQHF
cdr3_nt: TGTGCCAGCAGCCGACAGACTAGCAATCAGCCCCAGCATTTT
clone_size: NA
j_call: TRBJ1-5
v_call: TRBV5-6
d_call: NA

cdr3_aa: CASSPMTSVGQETQYF
cdr3_nt: TGTGCCAGCAGCCCAATGACTAGCGTGGGACAAGAGACCCAGTACTTC
clone_size: NA
j_call: TRBJ2-5
v_call: TRBV9
d_call: TRBD2

cdr3_aa: CASSLVISRSTNYGYTF
cdr3_nt: TGTGCCAGCAGCTTAGTTATAAGTCGCTCTACCAACTATGGCTACACCTTC
clone_size: NA
j_call: TRBJ1-2
v_call: TRBV11-2
d_call: NA

cdr3_aa: CASSQERIKRRGLSNQPQHF
cdr3_nt: TGCGCCAGCAGCCAAGAACGAATTAAACGCAGGGGGCTGAGCAATCAGCCCCAGCATTTT
clone_size: NA
j_call: TRBJ1-5
v_call: TRBV4-3
d_call: TRBD1

cdr3_aa: CASSLGGADTQYF
cdr3_nt: TGTGCCAGCAGCCTAGGGGGGGCAGATACGCAGTATTTT
clone_size: NA
j_call: TRBJ2-3
v_call: TRBV9
d_call: NA

cdr3_aa: CASSSAGATINEKLFF
cdr3_nt: TGTGCCAGCAGTTCCGCGGGGGCTACAATCAATGAAAAACTGTTTTTT
clone_size: NA
j_call: TRBJ1-4
v_call: TRBV28
d_call: NA

cdr3_aa: CASSEAIRRDTQYF
cdr3_nt: TGTGCCAGCAGTGAGGCAATACGGCGGGATACGCAGTATTTT
clone_size: NA
j_call: TRBJ2-3
v_call: TRBV2
d_call: NA

cdr3_aa: CASSLVSGLGGSSYEQYF
cdr3_nt: TGTGCCAGCAGCTTAGTGTCGGGACTCGGCGGGAGCTCCTACGAGCAGTACTTC
clone_size: NA
j_call: TRBJ2-7
v_call: TRBV7-2
d_call: TRBD2

cdr3_aa: CASSFMGGKSPDTQYF
cdr3_nt: TGTGCCAGCAGTTTCATGGGGGGGAAATCACCAGATACGCAGTATTTT
clone_size: NA
j_call: TRBJ2-3
v_call: TRBV27
d_call: TRBD2

cdr3_aa: CASSQLGSGGTEAFF
cdr3_nt: TGTGCCAGCAGCCAACTAGGGTCGGGGGGCACTGAAGCTTTCTTT
clone_size: NA
j_call: TRBJ1-1
v_call: TRBV14
d_call: NA

cdr3_aa: CASSGRGMDEKLFF
cdr3_nt: TGTGCCAGCAGTGGGAGGGGAATGGATGAAAAACTGTTTTTT
clone_size: NA
j_call: TRBJ1-4
v_call: TRBV6-1
d_call: NA